This passage covers 21 T cell receptor beta chains from one sample sequenced in a study of T cells in Graves' hyperthyroidism and ophthalmopathy. Amplification of TCR beta CDR3 regions used RNA as the template. The HTBI primer set drove a first-round RT-PCR of the TCR CDR3. TCRdb re-called the multiplex PCR reads with MiXCR, one entry per CDR3 protein. The table has some 600,000 distinct CDR3 sequences, about 15% seen once. Sequencing was performed on blood. Receptor source: a woman younger than 45 with Graves' hyperthyroidism that later progressed to Graves' ophthalmopathy.

This clonotype was counted a single time. The V gene is TRBV2, the J gene TRBJ2-7, with D unclear. Germline values: CDR1 SNHLY, CDR2 FYNNEI. This CDR3 is built from 12 residues. V lost 8 bases to trimming and J lost 1 base, with 9 bases between them. CDR3 nucleotide sequence: TGTGCCAGCCAGATCCGATCCTACGAGCAGTACTTC. Protein sequence: CASQIRSYEQYF.

The table lists this clonotype with many counts. The chain links TRBV10-2 to TRBJ2-7, with 8 bases fitting TRBD2. The germline gives CDR1 WSHSY, CDR2 SAAADI. V shed 3 bases and J 4 bases; nucleotides not matched to a gene: 5. The CDR3 has 14 residues. This CDR3 is CASSDGTSKYEQYF. CDR3 DNA sequence: TGCGCCAGCAGTGATGGGACTAGTAAATACGAGCAGTACTTC.

This clonotype appeared many times. The gene calls are TRBV28 and TRBJ1-4; 12 bases agree with TRBD1. This CDR3 has 15 amino acids. Germline CDR1 reads MDHEN; CDR2 reads SYDVKM. The V segment lost 7 bases and the J segment 10 bases; nucleotides outside the gene matches: 10. The CDR3 loop reads CASNTGQGAAGKLFF. CDR3 DNA: TGTGCCAGCAACACGGGACAGGGGGCGGCGGGAAAACTGTTTTTT.

This clonotype was observed at least ten times. The rearrangement uses TRBV28 and TRBJ2-1, with D possibly being TRBD2 (5 bases). In germline, CDR1 is MDHEN, CDR2 SYDVKM. This CDR3 contains 13 residues. V lost 8 bases and J lost 0, with 8 bases in between. The CDR3 loop reads CASYGDSYNEQFF. CDR3 nucleotides: TGTGCCAGCTACGGGGACTCCTACAATGAGCAGTTCTTC.

The chain couples TRBV28 to TRBJ2-7, with a tentative D call TRBD1 (6 bases). V gave up 7 bases and J gave up 3 bases, with 13 bases separating them. Germline V gives CDR1 MDHEN, CDR2 SYDVKM. CDR3 size: 13 residues. CDR3 DNA: TGTGCCAGCAAGTCGCCAGGGGTCTACGAGCAGTACTTC. This sequence encodes CASKSPGVYEQYF.

A single count supports this clonotype. The rearrangement uses TRBV27 and TRBJ1-2; 9 bases map to TRBD1. Germline CDR1 and CDR2: MNHEY and SMNVEV (reference sequence). The J segment lost 3 bases and the V segment lost 6 bases, leaving 17 bases of the junction unmatched. The CDR3 contains 18 residues. The CDR3: CASSQDRDRVFVDYGYTF. CDR3 nucleotide sequence: TGTGCCAGCAGCCAAGATCGGGACAGGGTTTTTGTTGACTATGGCTACACCTTC.

In this sample, this clonotype turned up many times. The CDR3 sequence: CASSYLPAYEQYF. CDR3 coding DNA: TGTGCCAGCAGTTACCTTCCTGCTTACGAGCAGTACTTC. The chain is built from TRBV28 and TRBJ2-7; D is unclear. V was clipped by 4 bases and J by 4 bases, with 11 bases between them. CDR1 is MDHEN and CDR2 is SYDVKM in the germline V gene. The CDR3 runs 13 residues.

This clonotype was counted ten times or more. The rearrangement joins TRBV20-1 to TRBJ2-5, with 9 nucleotides matching TRBD2. J was trimmed by 0 bases and V by 6 bases; bases with no gene match: 5. This CDR3 is built from 14 residues. The V gene's germline CDR1 is DFQATT and CDR2 SNEGSKA (reference sequence). This CDR3 is CSAESGRYQETQYF. The CDR3 DNA sequence: TGCAGTGCCGAAAGCGGGAGGTACCAAGAGACCCAGTACTTC.

The genes are TRBV12-3 or TRBV12-4 and TRBJ1-1; D ambiguous. The V end lost 2 bases, the J end lost 7 bases, and 26 bases lay between the germline ends. The length of the CDR3 is 18 residues. The CDR3 here is CASSLQSRVDPSTGEAFF. The DNA for the CDR3 is TGTGCCAGCAGTTTACAGAGTCGGGTAGACCCTAGCACTGGTGAAGCTTTCTTT.

This clonotype showed up many times. The chain joins TRBV7-9 to TRBJ1-4, with D possibly being TRBD1 (6 bases). V was cut by 1 base and J by 8 bases, with 11 bases left in between. CDR3 length: 14 amino acids. The germline gives CDR1 SEHNR, CDR2 FQNEAQ (reference sequence). The DNA for the CDR3 is TGTGCCAGCAGCTTAGGGGGGCTGGGGGAAAAACTGTTTTTT. It encodes CASSLGGLGEKLFF.

At least ten counts were recorded for this clonotype. The rearrangement links TRBV6-1 to TRBJ2-1, with D maybe TRBD1 (6 bases). CDR1 and CDR2 from the germline V gene are MNHNS and SASEGT. The CDR3 totals 15 residues. V was shortened by 5 bases and J by 4 bases, with 15 bases between the two germline ends. The CDR3 nucleotides are TGTGCCAGCAGTTATGACAGGTCCTTATACAATGAGCAGTTCTTC. Translated, it gives CASSYDRSLYNEQFF.

The rearrangement links TRBV6-1 to TRBJ1-1, with D maybe TRBD1 (6 bases). Germline CDR1 and CDR2: MNHNS and SASEGT. Trimming removed 0 bases at V and 8 bases at J, with 13 bases between. The CDR3 extends over 14 amino acids. The chain's CDR3 is CASSEAQGIREAFF. The DNA of the CDR3 is TGTGCCAGCAGTGAAGCGCAGGGGATAAGGGAAGCTTTCTTT.

The rearrangement joins TRBV30 to TRBJ2-4; D is ambiguous. V lost 2 bases to trimming and J lost 7 bases, with 12 bases between them. The length of the CDR3 is 13 residues. In germline, CDR1 is GTSNPN, CDR2 SVGIG (reference sequence). DNA of the CDR3: TGTGCCTGGAGTATAACAGCCTGGAACATTCAGTACTTC. Translating gives CAWSITAWNIQYF.

This clonotype was observed many times. The gene calls are TRBV7-2 and TRBJ2-7; 10 bases map to TRBD2. CDR3 length equals 16 residues. The V gene end was trimmed by 5 bases and the J gene end by 1 base; junction bases not matched to a gene: 8. Looked up from germline, CDR1 is SGHTA and CDR2 is FQGNSA. CDR3 sequence (DNA): TGTGCCAGCAGCCGACCTCCACTAGCGGGGTCCTACGAGCAGTACTTC. Its translation: CASSRPPLAGSYEQYF.

As for this clonotype: With a much larger clone just one base away, this may be a read error. V is TRBV30 and J is TRBJ1-3; a weak D match, TRBD1 (6 bases). From germline, CDR1 is GTSNPN and CDR2 SVGIG (reference sequence). This CDR3 has 16 amino acids. For the CDR3, the DNA is TGTGCCTGGAGCAATCTACAGGGCGTCGCTGGAAACCCCATATATTTT. It is translated as CAWSNLQGVAGNPIYF.

This sequence joins TRBV27 and TRBJ2-1; D ambiguous. The CDR3 has 13 residues. Germline CDR1 reads MNHEY; CDR2 reads SMNVEV (reference sequence). Trimming pared 2 bases from V and 12 bases from J, leaving 14 bases between. CDR3 amino acids: CASSLDPGVGQFF. The CDR3 DNA follows: TGTGCCAGCAGTTTAGACCCCGGTGTTGGGCAGTTCTTC.

This clonotype appeared many times. The chain links TRBV28 to TRBJ1-4; D is unresolved. The ends were cut back, 6 bases at V and 2 bases at J, with 13 bases in the middle. The CDR3 spans 15 residues. The germline V gene has CDR1 MDHEN and CDR2 SYDVKM. CDR3 nucleotides: TGTGCCAGCAGCTTCGTCGGTGCGACTAATGAAAAACTGTTTTTT. It translates to CASSFVGATNEKLFF.

There are many counts of this clonotype. The chain links TRBV18 to TRBJ1-2, with 8 bases that match TRBD1. The CDR3 is 14 amino acids. V lost 3 bases to trimming and J lost 4 bases; unmatched junction nucleotides: 4. Germline V gives CDR1 KGHSH, CDR2 LQKENI. The CDR3 coding sequence is TGTGCCAGCTCACCGGGACAGGCCCCCTATGGCTACACCTTC. This sequence encodes CASSPGQAPYGYTF.

A few counts support this clonotype. This rearrangement joins TRBV11-2 to TRBJ2-5; tentative D call: TRBD2 (6 bases). The germline V gene encodes CDR1 SGHAT and CDR2 FQNNGV. V shed 3 bases and J shed 3 bases, with 11 bases lying between them. The CDR3 loop spans 14 amino acids. This CDR3 reads CASSFSPGEETQYF. CDR3 DNA: TGTGCCAGCAGCTTCTCCCCGGGAGAAGAGACCCAGTACTTC.

This clonotype was recorded only once. CDR3 nucleotide sequence: TGTGCCAGCAGTGTGACCCAGGGTGGTGACACTGAAGCTTTCTTT. Translation gives CASSVTQGGDTEAFF. This sequence joins TRBV12-3 or TRBV12-4 and TRBJ1-1, with D perhaps TRBD1 (5 bases). The CDR3 length is 15 residues. Deletions cut 5 bases from V and 3 bases from J, with 16 bases between.

This clonotype was seen only a few times. The V and J genes are TRBV20-1 and TRBJ2-2; D ambiguous. This CDR3 contains 15 residues. The germline V gene encodes CDR1 DFQATT and CDR2 SNEGSKA (reference sequence). V dropped 0 bases and J dropped 2 bases, with 10 bases sitting between them. The CDR3 here is CSARDVEPNTGELFF. CDR3 DNA: TGCAGTGCTAGAGATGTCGAACCCAACACCGGGGAGCTGTTTTTT.